Below are 32 T cell receptor beta chains sequenced from a single sample in a study of blood T cell repertoires in COVID-19. The assay was immunoSEQ multiplex PCR, and TCRdb's table has in-frame clones only and misses some. The sample holds hundreds of thousands of clones; around 85% are singletons and the top ten take around 3.4%. Sequenced sample: peripheral blood. The receptors were sampled from a woman aged 18-35 years with acute or convalescent COVID-19.

The rearrangement joins TRBV6-5 to TRBJ1-5; D is perhaps TRBD1 (5 bases). This CDR3 contains 12 residues. Trimming stripped 8 bases from V and 6 bases from J, with 11 bases between. Germline CDR1 is MNHEY and CDR2 is SVGAGI. The CDR3 reads CASGQGGQPQHF. The CDR3, as DNA: TGTGCCAGCGGGCAGGGCGGTCAGCCCCAGCATTTT.

The V call is TRBV9, the J call TRBJ1-3, with D maybe TRBD1 (6 bases). This CDR3 is built from 16 residues. Looked up from germline, CDR1 is SGDLS and CDR2 is YYNGEE. Trimming removed 4 bases from V and 7 bases from J, with 21 bases in between. In nucleotides, the CDR3 is TGTGCCAGCAGCCCTCAAGGGGGGGGGACTGCGAACACCATATATTTT. It encodes CASSPQGGGTANTIYF.

The CDR3 bases are TGTGCCAGCAGCTTAGAAAGGAGCTCCTACGAGCAGTACTTC. This encodes CASSLERSSYEQYF. The chain carries TRBV11-2 and TRBJ2-7, with D unresolved. V was clipped by 0 bases and J by 0 bases, with 6 bases between them. The CDR3 has 14 amino acids. In germline, CDR1 is SGHAT, CDR2 FQNNGV. Complete variable domain (other parts from reference TRBV11-2 and TRBJ2-7): EAGVAQSPRYKIIEKRQSVAFWCNPISGHATLYWYQQILGQGPKLLIQFQNNGVVDDSQLPKDRFSAERLKGVDSTLKIQPAKLEDSAVYLCASSLERSSYEQYFGPGTRLTVT.

J is TRBJ1-1 and V is TRBV6-5, with TRBD1 as a possible D gene (6 bases). This CDR3 spans 15 amino acids. The germline V gene encodes CDR1 MNHEY and CDR2 SVGAGI. Trimming stripped 6 bases from V and 0 bases from J, with 14 bases between. DNA for the CDR3: TGTGCCAGCAGCCAGCCCAGGGGAATGAACACTGAAGCTTTCTTT. Translating it yields CASSQPRGMNTEAFF.

The chain recombines TRBV11-2 with TRBJ2-7; 7 bases map to TRBD1. With 5 bases clipped from V and 4 bases from J, the junction kept 5 bases outside the gene matches. Germline CDR1 reads SGHAT; CDR2 reads FQNNGV. The CDR3 extends over 13 amino acids. The CDR3 region is CASSTGVAYEQYF. In nucleotides, the CDR3 is TGTGCCAGCAGCACAGGGGTAGCTTACGAGCAGTACTTC.

Here the CDR3 DNA reads TGTGCCAGTCTAAAGGACACAGATGTGAACACCATATATTTT. It encodes CASLKDTDVNTIYF. The rearrangement links TRBV2 to TRBJ1-3; TRBD1 is a possible D gene (5 bases). Germline-derived CDR1 and CDR2 are SNHLY and FYNNEI. The CDR3 sequence is 14 residues long. V was clipped by 9 bases and J by 7 bases, with 19 bases between them.

The rearrangement links TRBV5-6 to TRBJ2-6; D call uncertain. This CDR3 has 11 amino acids. Germline loops: CDR1 SGHDT, CDR2 YYEEEE. V dropped 1 base and J dropped 11 bases, with 4 bases sitting between them. In DNA, the CDR3 is TGTGCCAGCAGCTTGACAGACGTCCTGACTTTC. The encoded protein is CASSLTDVLTF.

The genes are TRBV14 and TRBJ1-1; D gene unclear. V lost 0 bases and J lost 0, with 11 bases in between. Germline CDR1 SGHDN, CDR2 FVKESK. The CDR3 is 16 amino acids. As DNA, the CDR3 is TGTGCCAGCAGCCAAGATCCGGGATTAATGAACACTGAAGCTTTCTTT. It encodes CASSQDPGLMNTEAFF.

The chain joins TRBV4-1 to TRBJ2-4, with 7 bases identical to TRBD1. The J segment lost 1 base and the V segment lost 2 bases, leaving 8 bases of the junction unmatched. Germline V lookup: CDR1 MGHRA, CDR2 YSYEKL. The CDR3 is made up of 17 amino acids. The CDR3 DNA sequence: TGCGCCAGCAGCCAACCGACAGGGTATGGGGCCAAAAACATTCAGTACTTC. This gives the protein CASSQPTGYGAKNIQYF.

The sample holds one count of this clone. The V gene is TRBV2, the J gene TRBJ2-3; D is undetermined. The V end lost 8 bases, the J end lost 4 bases, and 10 bases lay between the germline ends. The CDR3 extends over 12 amino acids. Germline CDR1 is SNHLY and CDR2 is FYNNEI. The CDR3 DNA follows: TGTGCCAGCGAGCCGAGGTCAGATACGCAGTATTTT. Translating it yields CASEPRSDTQYF.

V is TRBV5-1 and J is TRBJ1-5; unclear D gene. Trimming took off 5 bases at V and 4 bases at J, with 10 bases between the two ends. Germline V gene data show CDR1 as SGHRS and CDR2 as YFSETQ. The CDR3 consists of 13 residues. CDR3 sequence: CASRSAENQPQHF. In DNA form, the CDR3 reads TGCGCCAGCAGGTCCGCGGAAAATCAGCCCCAGCATTTT.

The genes are TRBV7-3 and TRBJ1-2; no reliable D call. The germline V gene has CDR1 SGHTA and CDR2 FQGTGA. The V end lost 6 bases, the J end lost 7 bases, and 9 bases lay between the germline ends. This CDR3 is built from 11 residues. For the CDR3, the DNA is TGTGCCAGCAGGGATGAGCGTGGCTACACCTTC. Protein sequence: CASRDERGYTF.

The rearrangement uses TRBV6-5 and TRBJ2-7; D unresolved. Trimming stripped 5 bases from V and 1 base from J, with 9 bases between. The CDR3 extends over 13 amino acids. Germline V gene data show CDR1 as MNHEY and CDR2 as SVGAGI. Written as DNA, the CDR3 is TGTGCCAGCAGTCTTACTCCATCCTACGAGCAGTACTTC. Translated: CASSLTPSYEQYF.

The chain couples TRBV15 to TRBJ1-2, with 9 bases lining up with TRBD1. Germline values: CDR1 LNHNV, CDR2 YYDKDF (reference sequence). The V segment lost 0 bases and the J segment 4 bases; nucleotides outside the gene matches: 9. The CDR3 is 17 amino acids. CDR3 nucleotides: TGTGCCACCAGCAGAGATCTTGGCGCGGGACAGGGCTATGGCTACACCTTC. Residues: CATSRDLGAGQGYGYTF.

The J gene is TRBJ2-2, the V gene TRBV5-6, with a weak D call TRBD1 (5 bases). This CDR3 contains 12 residues. Germline CDR1 is SGHDT and CDR2 is YYEEEE. V gave up 2 bases and J gave up 6 bases, with 5 bases separating them. DNA of the CDR3: TGTGCCAGCAGCTTAGGGGCCGGGGAGCTGTTTTTT. Its translation: CASSLGAGELFF.

The rearrangement joins TRBV24-1 to TRBJ1-6, with D tentatively TRBD1 (6 bases). Germline V CDR1 and CDR2: KGHDR, SFDVKD. The CDR3 runs to 14 residues. V was cut by 4 bases and J by 7 bases, with 10 bases left in between. The CDR3 region is CATSDTGWNSPLHF. Written as DNA, the CDR3 is TGTGCCACCAGTGACACAGGGTGGAATTCACCCCTCCACTTT.

This chain links TRBV28 with TRBJ2-5; D possibly corresponds to TRBD2 (5 bases). Trimming cost V 7 bases and J 0 bases, with 15 bases left between them. Per the germline V gene, CDR1 is MDHEN and CDR2 is SYDVKM. CDR3 length: 15 residues. Here the CDR3 reads CASTPALENQETQYF. DNA of the CDR3: TGTGCCAGCACACCCGCACTAGAAAACCAAGAGACCCAGTACTTC.

CDR3 coding DNA: TGCGCCAGCAGCCAGCTCGGACAGGGAAGCGAGCAGTACTTC. Protein product: CASSQLGQGSEQYF. J is TRBJ2-7 and V is TRBV4-1; 8 nucleotides align to TRBD1. Germline-derived CDR1 and CDR2 are MGHRA and YSYEKL. The CDR3 runs to 14 residues. V lost 3 bases, J lost 6 bases, and 7 bases stayed unmatched.

This clone has a count of ten or more. This chain connects TRBV2 to TRBJ2-7, with 10 bases fitting TRBD2. The CDR3 loop spans 15 amino acids. Germline V CDR1 and CDR2: SNHLY, FYNNEI. The V gene end was trimmed by 6 bases and the J gene end by 0 bases; junction bases not matched to a gene: 5. The DNA for the CDR3 is TGTGCCAGCAGGCCTATAGCGGGGGGCTCCTACGAGCAGTACTTC. This sequence encodes CASRPIAGGSYEQYF.

This chain uses TRBV28 with TRBJ2-1; 9 bases line up with TRBD2. The CDR3 runs 16 residues. Germline-derived CDR1 and CDR2 are MDHEN and SYDVKM. Trimming at V came to 5 bases and at J to 5 bases, leaving 10 bases not matched to a gene. The CDR3 nucleotides are TGTGCCAGCAGTCGTCGGGGTAGCGGGAGACACAATGAGCAGTTCTTC. Protein product: CASSRRGSGRHNEQFF.

This clone was detected ten times or more. Written as DNA, the CDR3 is TGTGCCAGCGTCGGAGGGACTAGCGGTTACAATGAGCAGTTCTTC. Protein sequence: CASVGGTSGYNEQFF. The V call is TRBV7-9, the J call TRBJ2-1; 11 nucleotides align to TRBD2. V trimming: 8 bases; J trimming: 4 bases; junction bases outside the gene matches: 7. The V gene's germline CDR1 is SEHNR and CDR2 FQNEAQ (reference sequence). The CDR3 length is 15 residues.

The CDR3 coding sequence is TGTGCCAGCACGACAGGGGCCCTCTATGGCTACACCTTC. It specifies CASTTGALYGYTF. The chain couples TRBV6-6 to TRBJ1-2, with TRBD1 matching 8 bases. The V gene's germline CDR1 is MNHNY and CDR2 SVGAGI (reference sequence). CDR3 length: 13 residues. Losses at the gene ends were 7 bases for V and 4 bases for J; bases not matched to a gene: 5.

In nucleotides, the CDR3 is TGTGCCAGCAGCCCCCCCCCGGGGGTCGAGCAGTTCTTC. As protein: CASSPPPGVEQFF. The chain has TRBV9 and TRBJ2-1; possibly TRBD2 for D (6 bases). In germline, CDR1 is SGDLS, CDR2 YYNGEE. The V end was cut by 4 bases, the J end by 10 bases, with 15 bases between. This CDR3 has 13 amino acids.

The V gene is TRBV5-8, the J gene TRBJ2-3; no firm D call. Germline CDR1 and CDR2: SGHTS and YDEGEE. The CDR3 loop spans 14 amino acids. V lost 3 bases and J 0 bases, leaving 8 bases between the germline ends. In DNA form, the CDR3 reads TGTGCCAGCAGCTCCCCCTCTAGCACAGATACGCAGTATTTT. Its translation: CASSSPSSTDTQYF. Together with reference TRBV5-8 and TRBJ2-3, the CDR3 gives the full variable domain: EAGVTQSPTHLIKTRGQQATLRCSPISGHTSVYWYQQALGLGLQFLLWYDEGEERNRGNFPPRFSGRQFPNYSSELNVNALELEDSALYLCASSSPSSTDTQYFGPGTRLTVL.

The chain couples TRBV4-1 to TRBJ2-7; the D gene is possibly TRBD1 (6 bases). CDR1 is MGHRA and CDR2 is YSYEKL in the germline V gene. This CDR3 region has 17 residues. Trimming left V 2 bases short and J 0 bases short, with 17 bases between. CDR3 DNA: TGCGCCAGCAGCCAACGATCTTCAGGGGATTACTCCTACGAGCAGTACTTC. It codes for CASSQRSSGDYSYEQYF.

Concerning this clone: At one end the junction does not follow the germline gene, possibly because of a read error. The chain carries TRBV6-5 and TRBJ1-2; 9 bases line up with TRBD1. This CDR3 comprises 14 residues. The germline V gene encodes CDR1 MNHEY and CDR2 SVGAGI. The CDR3 nucleotides are TGTGCCAGCAGTTACACTCCGGGACAGGGAATTCTCACATTC. Its protein is CASSYTPGQGILTF.

V and J are TRBV7-9 and TRBJ2-7; D possibly corresponds to TRBD2 (6 bases). Germline loops: CDR1 SEHNR, CDR2 FQNEAQ (reference sequence). Trimming removed 2 bases from V and 5 bases from J, with 13 bases in between. CDR3 length: 14 amino acids. Here the CDR3 DNA reads TGTGCCAGCAGCTTATCGGGGGACGTCGACGAGCAGTACTTC. Amino acids: CASSLSGDVDEQYF.

The rearrangement links TRBV6-5 to TRBJ1-2; 8 bases are shared with TRBD1. This CDR3 has 13 residues. CDR1 is MNHEY, CDR2 SVGAGI, per germline. V trimming: 7 bases; J trimming: 5 bases; junction bases outside the gene matches: 6. The CDR3 protein is CASTPGGRYGYTF. The CDR3 region has the DNA TGTGCCAGCACCCCAGGGGGCCGGTATGGCTACACCTTC.

The rearrangement links TRBV12-2 to TRBJ1-1; the table's D call TRBD1 went unverified against the DNA. TRBV12-2 is flagged as a pseudogene. This CDR3 is built from 15 residues. The CDR3 loop is CASRLEPGRNTEAFF. The CDR3, as DNA: TGTGCAAGTCGCTTAGAGCCAGGCCGGAACACTGAAGCTTTCTTT.

The chain carries TRBV6-5 and TRBJ1-1; no reliable D call. The CDR3 has 13 amino acids. V was pared by 2 bases and J by 4 bases, with 8 bases between. Germline V gives CDR1 MNHEY, CDR2 SVGAGI. DNA for the CDR3: TGTGCCAGCAGTTACGGAGGATTCACTGAAGCTTTCTTT. It specifies CASSYGGFTEAFF.

In this sample, this clone turned up a few times. The V call is TRBV5-1, the J call TRBJ2-7, with D maybe TRBD2 (5 bases). Germline CDR1 and CDR2: SGHRS and YFSETQ. This CDR3 contains 14 residues. With 0 bases removed from V and 5 bases from J, the gap between germline ends came to 12 bases. CDR3 coding DNA: TGCGCCAGCAGCTTGGAGGGCGGGTCCCACGAGCAGTACTTC. Translating gives CASSLEGGSHEQYF.

The chain joins TRBV11-1 to TRBJ1-3; TRBD1 matches at 7 bases. The length of the CDR3 is 16 residues. V gave up 5 bases and J gave up 2 bases; unmatched junction bases: 9. CDR1 is SGHAT, CDR2 FQDESV, per germline (reference sequence). This CDR3 is CASSPTDRNPGNTIYF. CDR3 in DNA: TGTGCCAGCAGCCCTACGGACAGGAATCCTGGAAACACCATATATTTT.